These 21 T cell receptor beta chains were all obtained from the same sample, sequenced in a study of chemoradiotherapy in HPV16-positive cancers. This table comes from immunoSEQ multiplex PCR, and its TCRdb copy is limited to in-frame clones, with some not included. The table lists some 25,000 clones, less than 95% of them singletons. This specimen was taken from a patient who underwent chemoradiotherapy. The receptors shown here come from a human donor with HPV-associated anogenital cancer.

The CDR3 protein is CASSLEGQFYEQYF. The CDR3 DNA reads TGCGCCAGCAGCTTGGAGGGCCAGTTCTACGAGCAGTACTTC. The V gene is TRBV5-1, the J gene TRBJ2-7; D gene uncertain. This CDR3 contains 14 residues. V was pared by 0 bases and J by 3 bases, with 10 bases between. Germline lookup yields CDR1 SGHRS and CDR2 YFSETQ.

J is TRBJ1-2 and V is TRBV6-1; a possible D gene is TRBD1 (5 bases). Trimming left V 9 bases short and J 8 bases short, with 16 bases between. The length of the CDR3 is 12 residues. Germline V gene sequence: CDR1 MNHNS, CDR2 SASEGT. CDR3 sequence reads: CASGNLGVGYTF. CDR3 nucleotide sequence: TGTGCCAGTGGCAATTTAGGGGTCGGCTACACCTTC.

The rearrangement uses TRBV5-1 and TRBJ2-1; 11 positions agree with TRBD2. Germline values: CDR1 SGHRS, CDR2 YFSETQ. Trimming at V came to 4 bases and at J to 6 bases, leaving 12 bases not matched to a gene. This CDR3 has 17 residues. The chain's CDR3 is CASSVRSTSGSGNEQFF. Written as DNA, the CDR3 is TGCGCCAGCAGCGTGCGGAGTACTAGCGGGAGCGGCAATGAGCAGTTCTTC. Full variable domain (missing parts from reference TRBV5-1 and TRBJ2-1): KAGVTQTPRYLIKTRGQQVTLSCSPISGHRSVSWYQQTPGQGLQFLFEYFSETQRNKGNFPGRFSGRQFSNSRSEMNVSTLELGDSALYLCASSVRSTSGSGNEQFFGPGTRLTVL.

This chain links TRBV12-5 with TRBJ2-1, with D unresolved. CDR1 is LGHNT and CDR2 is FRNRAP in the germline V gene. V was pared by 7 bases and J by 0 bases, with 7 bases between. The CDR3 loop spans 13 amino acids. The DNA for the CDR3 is TGTGCTAGTGAAGCGAGCTCCTACAATGAGCAGTTCTTC. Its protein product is CASEASSYNEQFF.

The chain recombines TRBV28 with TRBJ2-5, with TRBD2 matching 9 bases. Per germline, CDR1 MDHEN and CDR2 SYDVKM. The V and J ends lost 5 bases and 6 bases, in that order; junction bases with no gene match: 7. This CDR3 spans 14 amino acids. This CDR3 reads CASSEASGVKTQYF. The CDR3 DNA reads TGTGCCAGCAGTGAGGCTAGCGGGGTGAAGACCCAGTACTTC. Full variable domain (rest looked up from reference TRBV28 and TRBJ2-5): DVKVTQSSRYLVKRTGEKVFLECVQDMDHENMFWYRQDPGLGLRLIYFSYDVKMKEKGDIPEGYSVSREKKERFSLILESASTNQTSMYLCASSEASGVKTQYFGPGTRLLVL.

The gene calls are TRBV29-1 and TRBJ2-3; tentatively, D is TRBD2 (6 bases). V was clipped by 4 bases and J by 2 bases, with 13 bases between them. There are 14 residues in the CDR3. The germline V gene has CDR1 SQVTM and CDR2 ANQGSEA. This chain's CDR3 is CSVVASVPTDTQYF. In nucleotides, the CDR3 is TGCAGCGTTGTAGCTAGCGTCCCCACAGATACGCAGTATTTT.

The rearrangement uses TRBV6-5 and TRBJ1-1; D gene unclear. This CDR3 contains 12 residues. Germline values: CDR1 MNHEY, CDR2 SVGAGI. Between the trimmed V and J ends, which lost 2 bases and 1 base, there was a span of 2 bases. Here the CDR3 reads CASSYRNTEAFF. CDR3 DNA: TGTGCCAGCAGTTACAGGAACACTGAAGCTTTCTTT.

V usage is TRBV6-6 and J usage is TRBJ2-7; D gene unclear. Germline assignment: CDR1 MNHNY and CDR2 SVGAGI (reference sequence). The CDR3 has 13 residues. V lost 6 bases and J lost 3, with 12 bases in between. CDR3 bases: TGTGCCAGCAGCCGTAGTTTGATCTACGAGCAGTACTTC. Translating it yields CASSRSLIYEQYF.

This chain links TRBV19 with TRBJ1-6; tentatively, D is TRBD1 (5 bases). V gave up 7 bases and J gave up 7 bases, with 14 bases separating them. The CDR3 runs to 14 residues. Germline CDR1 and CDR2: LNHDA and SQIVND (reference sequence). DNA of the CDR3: TGTGCCAGTACCACGGGACGGATGAATTCACCCCTCCACTTT. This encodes CASTTGRMNSPLHF.

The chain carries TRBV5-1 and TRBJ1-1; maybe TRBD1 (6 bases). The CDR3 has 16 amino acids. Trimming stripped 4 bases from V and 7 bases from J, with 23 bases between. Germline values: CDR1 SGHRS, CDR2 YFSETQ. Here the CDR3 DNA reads TGCGCCAGCAGCGGGGGCCGAGGGGGAGGTAGGAATGAAGCTTTCTTT. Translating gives CASSGGRGGGRNEAFF.

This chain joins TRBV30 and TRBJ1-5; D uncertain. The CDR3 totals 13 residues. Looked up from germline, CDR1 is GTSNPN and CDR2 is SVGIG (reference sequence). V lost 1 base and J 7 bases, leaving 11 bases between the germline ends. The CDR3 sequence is CAWSGASRQPQHF. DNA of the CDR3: TGTGCCTGGAGTGGGGCCTCCAGGCAGCCCCAGCATTTT.

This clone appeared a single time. The CDR3 DNA reads TGCGCCAGCAGCCCCGGGAGTCTCCAGGACGAGCAGTACTTC. Its protein is CASSPGSLQDEQYF. This chain uses TRBV5-1 with TRBJ2-7; D possibly corresponds to TRBD2 (6 bases). Germline CDR1 is SGHRS and CDR2 is YFSETQ. This CDR3 spans 14 amino acids. The V gene lost 4 bases and the J gene lost 5 bases, with 16 bases spanning the gap.

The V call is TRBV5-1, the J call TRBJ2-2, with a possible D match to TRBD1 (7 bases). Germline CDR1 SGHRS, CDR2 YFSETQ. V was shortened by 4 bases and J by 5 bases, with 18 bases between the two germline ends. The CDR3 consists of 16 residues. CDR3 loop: CASSTRGDSPTGELFF. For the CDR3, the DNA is TGCGCCAGCAGCACAAGGGGGGACAGCCCAACCGGGGAGCTGTTTTTT.

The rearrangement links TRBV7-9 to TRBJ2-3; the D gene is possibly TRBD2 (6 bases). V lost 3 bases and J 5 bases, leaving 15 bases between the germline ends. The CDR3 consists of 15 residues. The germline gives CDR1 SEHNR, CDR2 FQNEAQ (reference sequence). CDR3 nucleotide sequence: TGTGCCAGCAGCTTGGAAAGGCTGGGGGGAGATACGCAGTATTTT. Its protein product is CASSLERLGGDTQYF.

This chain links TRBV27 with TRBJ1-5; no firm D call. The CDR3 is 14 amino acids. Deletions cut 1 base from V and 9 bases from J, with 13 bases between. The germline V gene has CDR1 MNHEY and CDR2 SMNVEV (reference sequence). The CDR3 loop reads CASSLLAGRSPQHF. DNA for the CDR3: TGTGCCAGCAGTTTATTAGCGGGAAGGTCGCCCCAGCATTTT.

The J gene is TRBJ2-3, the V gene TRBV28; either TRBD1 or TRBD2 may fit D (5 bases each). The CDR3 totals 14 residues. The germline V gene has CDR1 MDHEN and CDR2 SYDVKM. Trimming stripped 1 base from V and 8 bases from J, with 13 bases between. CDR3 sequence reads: CASSLLGGGGTQYF. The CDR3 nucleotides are TGTGCCAGCAGTTTATTAGGTGGTGGGGGTACGCAGTATTTT.

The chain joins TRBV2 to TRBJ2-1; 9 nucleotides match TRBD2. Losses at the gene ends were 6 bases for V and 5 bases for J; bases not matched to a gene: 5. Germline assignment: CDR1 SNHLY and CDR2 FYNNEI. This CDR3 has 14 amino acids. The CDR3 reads CASSLIAGDNEQFF. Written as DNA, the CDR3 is TGTGCCAGCAGCCTGATAGCGGGAGACAATGAGCAGTTCTTC.

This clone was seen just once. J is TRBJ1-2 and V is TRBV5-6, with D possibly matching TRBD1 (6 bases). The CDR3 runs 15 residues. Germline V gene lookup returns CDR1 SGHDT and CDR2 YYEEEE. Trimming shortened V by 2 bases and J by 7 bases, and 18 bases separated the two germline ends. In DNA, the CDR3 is TGTGCCAGCAGCTTCCTAACAGGGCTCTTCGGTGGCTACACCTTC. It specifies CASSFLTGLFGGYTF.

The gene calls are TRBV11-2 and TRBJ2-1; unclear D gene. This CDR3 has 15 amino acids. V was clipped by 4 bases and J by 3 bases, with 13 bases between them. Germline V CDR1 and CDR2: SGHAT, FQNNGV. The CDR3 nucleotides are TGTGCCAGCAGCTCCTTTTCGAACTACTACAATGAGCAGTTCTTC. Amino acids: CASSSFSNYYNEQFF.

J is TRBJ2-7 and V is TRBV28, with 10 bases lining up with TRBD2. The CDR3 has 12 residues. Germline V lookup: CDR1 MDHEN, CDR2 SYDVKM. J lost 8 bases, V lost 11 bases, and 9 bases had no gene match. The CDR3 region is CAALAGDYKQYF. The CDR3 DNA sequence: TGTGCCGCCCTAGCGGGAGATTATAAGCAGTACTTC. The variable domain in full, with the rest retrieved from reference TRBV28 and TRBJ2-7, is DVKVTQSSRYLVKRTGEKVFLECVQDMDHENMFWYRQDPGLGLRLIYFSYDVKMKEKGDIPEGYSVSREKKERFSLILESASTNQTSMYLCAALAGDYKQYFGPGTRLTVT.

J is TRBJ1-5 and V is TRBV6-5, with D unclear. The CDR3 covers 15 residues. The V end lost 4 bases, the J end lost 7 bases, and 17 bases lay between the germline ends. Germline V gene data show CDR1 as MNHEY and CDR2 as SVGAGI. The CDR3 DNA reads TGTGCCAGCAGTTCTGGCCTCGCGGCCCACCAGCCCCAGCATTTT. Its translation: CASSSGLAAHQPQHF.